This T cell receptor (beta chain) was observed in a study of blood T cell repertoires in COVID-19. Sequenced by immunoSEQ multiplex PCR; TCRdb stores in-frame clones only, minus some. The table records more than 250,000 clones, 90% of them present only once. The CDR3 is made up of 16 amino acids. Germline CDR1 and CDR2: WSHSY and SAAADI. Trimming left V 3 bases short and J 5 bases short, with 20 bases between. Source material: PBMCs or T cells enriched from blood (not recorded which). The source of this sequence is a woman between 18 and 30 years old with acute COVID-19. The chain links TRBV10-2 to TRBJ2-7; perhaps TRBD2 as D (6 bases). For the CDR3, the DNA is TGCGCCAGCAGTGAATGGGAGGCGGGGTCAAACCACGAGCAGTACTTC. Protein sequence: CASSEWEAGSNHEQYF.